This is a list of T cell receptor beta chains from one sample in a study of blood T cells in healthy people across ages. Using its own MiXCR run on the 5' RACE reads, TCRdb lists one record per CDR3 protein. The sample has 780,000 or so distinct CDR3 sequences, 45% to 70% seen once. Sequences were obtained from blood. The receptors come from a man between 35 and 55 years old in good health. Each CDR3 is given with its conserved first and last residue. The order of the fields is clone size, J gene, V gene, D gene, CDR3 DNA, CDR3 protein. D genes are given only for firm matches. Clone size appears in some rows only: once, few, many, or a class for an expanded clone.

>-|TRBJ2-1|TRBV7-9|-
TGTGCCAGCAGCGAGGGTGGTGAGCAGTTCTTC
CASSEGGEQFF
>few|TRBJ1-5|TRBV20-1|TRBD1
TGCAGTGCTAGCGGGACAGGGGGGCAACCCCAGCATTTT
CSASGTGGQPQHF
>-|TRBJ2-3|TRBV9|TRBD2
TGTGCCAGCAGGGGACTAGCGGGAGGGCCTAGCACAGATACGCAGTATTTT
CASRGLAGGPSTDTQYF
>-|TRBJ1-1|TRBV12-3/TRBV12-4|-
TGTGCCAGCAGCCAGGGCGTGGCCACTGAAGCTTTCTTT
CASSQGVATEAFF
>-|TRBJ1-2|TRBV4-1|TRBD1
TGCGCCAGCAGCCAAGTTCAGGGGGCAGATGGCTACACCTTC
CASSQVQGADGYTF
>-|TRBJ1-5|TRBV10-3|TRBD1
TGTGCCATCTCCCGTGACAGGGAGAATCAGCCCCAGCATTTT
CAISRDRENQPQHF
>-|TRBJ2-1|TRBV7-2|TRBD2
TGTGCCAGCAGCTTAGCGCCTAGCGGTTACAATGAGCAGTTCTTC
CASSLAPSGYNEQFF
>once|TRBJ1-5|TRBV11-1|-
TGTGCCAGCAGCTCGGGACGGTTTAGCAATCAGCCCCAGCATTTT
CASSSGRFSNQPQHF
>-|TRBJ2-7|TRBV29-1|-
TGCAGCGTTGAGCGGGACACCTCCTACGAGCAGTACTTC
CSVERDTSYEQYF
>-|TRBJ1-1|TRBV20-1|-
TGCAGTGCTGGCGGTCAACAGGGACGGACTGAAGCTTTCTTT
CSAGGQQGRTEAFF
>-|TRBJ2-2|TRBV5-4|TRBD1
TGTGCCAGCAGCTCACGTCAGGGGGCCGGGGAGCTGTTTTTT
CASSSRQGAGELFF
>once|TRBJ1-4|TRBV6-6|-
TGTGCCAGCAGTTACATGGCCAGGGAGAGTGAAAAACTGTTTTTT
CASSYMARESEKLFF
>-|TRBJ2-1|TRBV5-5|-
TGTGCCATCGTAAAGGGTGTGGGTAATGAGCAGTTCTTC
CAIVKGVGNEQFF
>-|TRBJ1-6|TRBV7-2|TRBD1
TGTGCCAGCAGCCCCGGACAGGGGGCCTTTTCACCCCTCCACTTT
CASSPGQGAFSPLHF
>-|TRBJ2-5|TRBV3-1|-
TGTGCCAGCAGCCAAGCTTCCGGTGGCCAAGAGACCCAGTACTTC
CASSQASGGQETQYF
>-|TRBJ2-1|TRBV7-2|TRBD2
TGTGCCAGCAGCTTATTTGAGGCTAGCGGGAGGCCCTACAATGAGCAGTTCTTC
CASSLFEASGRPYNEQFF
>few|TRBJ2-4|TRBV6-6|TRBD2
TGTGCCAGCAGTCCCCGGCGCGGGGGAAACATTCAGTACTTC
CASSPRRGGNIQYF
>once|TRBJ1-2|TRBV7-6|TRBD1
TGTGCCAGCAGCTTAGATGACAGGGGCTATGGCTGCACCTTC
CASSLDDRGYGCTF
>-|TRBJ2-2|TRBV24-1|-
TGTGCCACCAGTGCATCCGCGAACACCGGGGAGCTGTTTTTT
CATSASANTGELFF
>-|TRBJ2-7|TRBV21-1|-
TGTGCCAGCAGCACCGGCAGGGAGGACCCCTACGAGCAGTACTTC
CASSTGREDPYEQYF
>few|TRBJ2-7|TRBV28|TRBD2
TGTGCCAGCAGTTCAAATAGCGGGAGCCCCTTCTACGAGCAGTACTTC
CASSSNSGSPFYEQYF
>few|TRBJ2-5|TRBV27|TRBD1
TGTGCCAGCAGTCCCTCCGGACAGGGCCGAAGAGGGCAGTACTTC
CASSPSGQGRRGQYF
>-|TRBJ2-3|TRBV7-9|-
TGTGCCAGCAGCCCTAGGAACAGGGGAGGTTCAGATACGCAGTATTTT
CASSPRNRGGSDTQYF
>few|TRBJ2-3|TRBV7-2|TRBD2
TGTGCCAGCACGGGGGGTATCGCAGATACGCAGTATTTT
CASTGGIADTQYF
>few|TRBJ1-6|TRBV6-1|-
TGTGCCAGCAGTGAGGTTCAAACAGGTTCCGATAATTCACCCCTCCACTTT
CASSEVQTGSDNSPLHF
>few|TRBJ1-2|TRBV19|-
TGTGCCAGCAGCAGACAGAACTATGGCTACACCTTC
CASSRQNYGYTF
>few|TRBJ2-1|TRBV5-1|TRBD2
TGCGCCAGCAGCTTCCTTCCGAGCGGGGAATACAATGAGCAGTTCTTC
CASSFLPSGEYNEQFF
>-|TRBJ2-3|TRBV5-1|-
TGCGCCAGCAGCCCGTTTCAGGGGAAAGATACGCAGTATTTT
CASSPFQGKDTQYF
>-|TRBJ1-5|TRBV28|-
TGTGCCAGCATAAGTCAATGGGTGCAGACTAGCAATCAGCCCCAGCATTTT
CASISQWVQTSNQPQHF
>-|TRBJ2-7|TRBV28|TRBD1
TGTGCCAGCAGTGCGACAGGGGATTCCTACGAGCAGTACTTC
CASSATGDSYEQYF
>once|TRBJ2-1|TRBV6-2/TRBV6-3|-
TGTGCCAGCAGACCGGGGGCAGTGGATGAGCAGTTCTTC
CASRPGAVDEQFF
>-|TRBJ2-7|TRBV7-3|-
TGTGCCAGCAGCTTCGAAGGGGGATACAATGAGCAGTACTTC
CASSFEGGYNEQYF
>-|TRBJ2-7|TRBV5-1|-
TGCGCCAGCAGCTTGGGTGGGACAACGTTCTACAATGAGCAGTACTTC
CASSLGGTTFYNEQYF
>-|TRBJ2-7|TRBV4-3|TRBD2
TGCGCCAGCAGCCCAACTAGCGGGGGACACTACGAGCAGTACTTC
CASSPTSGGHYEQYF
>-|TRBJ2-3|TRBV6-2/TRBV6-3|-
TGTGCCAGCAAGTTTAGCTCGTCAGGAGATACGCAGTATTTT
CASKFSSSGDTQYF
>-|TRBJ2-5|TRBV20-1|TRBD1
TGCAGTGCTCAGACAGGGGCCGGCGGGGAGACCCAGTACTTC
CSAQTGAGGETQYF